Sequencing of this T cell receptor beta chain was carried out in a study of T-cell reconstitution after alpha-beta-depleted transplantation in children (dated by TCRdb to 2015 to 2016). As for the study more broadly: T-cell immune reconstitution after TCRalphabeta/CD19-depleted allogeneic hematopoietic cell transplantation in children was quantitatively tracked in the study by means of TCR repertoire profiling. What the authors observed across the whole study: In some patients, high TCRbeta diversity at day 60 was attributed to recipient T cells and intrathymic progenitors that had survived conditioning. Over the following months the frequencies of hyperexpanded clones went down, and after one year T-cell counts and TCRbeta diversity were mostly credited to newly produced T cells. The apparently early recovery of alphabetaT-cell counts about two months after transplant reportedly depended on only several hundred rapidly expanded clones that came from non-depleted graft cells.

The library was generated by PCR. The sample was run on an Illumina HiSeq 2500. TCR libraries were prepared with molecular barcoding, using unique molecular identifiers to normalize TCRbeta repertoire quantification. TCRdb reprocessing: public reads trimmed at Q25 with fastp, clones called with MiXCR, in-frame beta chains kept. Records with the same CDR3 protein are collapsed into one entry carrying the most frequent genes and DNA. The sample table shows approximately 110,000 distinct CDR3 sequences, and approximately 22% are seen once. Clones ranked in the top ten supply roughly 10% of the sample. On this clonotype: Its antigen is unknown. Base-call qualities are not available, and no considerably larger clone is one nucleotide away.

According to the germline V gene, CDR1 reads SGHRS and CDR2 reads YFSETQ. Unmatched junction bases come to 6, with V trimmed by 4 bases and J by 4 bases. Its CDR3 holds 15 amino acids, cysteine through phenylalanine. Of the read, only the CDR3 DNA is kept; its 45 bases are in frame from base 1. The treatment or condition label here, explained by the study, means: allogeneic hematopoietic cell transplantation with graft depleted of TCRalphabeta T cells and CD19 B cells. The transplant recipients were children given TCRalphabeta/CD19-depleted allogeneic hematopoietic cell grafts. Rearrangement joined TRBV5-1 to TRBJ2-7, with 12 bases in between that match TRBD2. The sequence derives from a male patient aged 2-15 years who had a stem cell transplant for chronic granulomatous disease, so the T cells may come from the graft donor. The sequences come from PBMCs, mostly from graft donor cells, collected 180 days after TCRalphabeta/CD19-depleted stem cell transplant. DNA sequence: TGCGCCAGCAGCATCGGACTAGCGGGATATTACGAGCAGTACTTC. This encodes CASSIGLAGYYEQYF. Joined to the reference TRBV5-1 and TRBJ2-7 proteins, this CDR3 gives the full variable domain: KAGVTQTPRYLIKTRGQQVTLSCSPISGHRSVSWYQQTPGQGLQFLFEYFSETQRNKGNFPGRFSGRQFSNSRSEMNVSTLELGDSALYLCASSIGLAGYYEQYFGPGTRLTVT.